This note documents a single T cell receptor beta chain sequence. Profiling relied on immunoSEQ multiplex PCR, and the TCRdb table lists in-frame clones only, not all of them. This sample has roughly 100,000 clones, with about 85% found just once. This sample stems from a study of blood T cell repertoires in COVID-19. Per the germline V gene, CDR1 is WNHNN and CDR2 is SYGVQD (reference sequence). The CDR3 loop spans 15 amino acids. Trimming removed 2 bases at V and 4 bases at J, with 12 bases between. The sample taken for sequencing was peripheral blood. The sequence derives from a man over 45 in a cohort sampled during active COVID-19. V gene TRBV10-1 combines with J gene TRBJ1-3; D possibly corresponds to TRBD1 (6 bases). The CDR3 DNA is TGCGCCAGCAGTGAGGGGGGGGCTGCAGGAAACACCATATATTTT. Encoded protein: CASSEGGAAGNTIYF.